Presented here are 5 T cell receptor beta chains from one specimen sequenced in a study of cytomegalovirus exposure and HLA in healthy donors. Sequencing was performed with immunoSEQ multiplex PCR; in TCRdb, only in-frame clones are kept and a portion is missing. Here the sample spans approximately 190,000 clones, over 65% being singletons. What was sequenced was PBMCs. These receptors all come from a man aged 18 to 30 in good health and CMV-seropositive.

The rearrangement links TRBV5-6 to TRBJ2-7; 11 bases line up with TRBD1. CDR3 length equals 13 residues. Looked up from germline, CDR1 is SGHDT and CDR2 is YYEEEE. Trimming removed 5 bases from V and 6 bases from J; junction bases left unmatched: 4. DNA for the CDR3: TGTGCCAGCAGATTCGGGACAGGGGGCGAGCAGTACTTC. Protein product: CASRFGTGGEQYF.

The chain employs TRBV4-3 and TRBJ2-1, with D perhaps TRBD2 (6 bases). Germline V gives CDR1 LGHNA, CDR2 YSLEER. CDR3 length: 16 residues. V lost 3 bases, J lost 10 bases, and 22 bases lay in between. CDR3 coding DNA: TGCGCCAGCAGCCACCAACTAGCCGAAGGAGCGGAAGAGCAGTTCTTC. Encoded protein: CASSHQLAEGAEEQFF.

The chain combines TRBV6-5 with TRBJ2-3, with 9 bases identical to TRBD2. This CDR3 region has 15 residues. V was pared by 9 bases and J by 4 bases, with 11 bases of the junction left unmatched. Germline V gene data show CDR1 as MNHEY and CDR2 as SVGAGI. In nucleotides, the CDR3 is TGTGCCAGTACTCGGCGGGAGGGGGGGGCAGATACGCAGTATTTT. Translation gives CASTRREGGADTQYF.

CDR3 residues: CASREDRDYTDTQYF. CDR3 sequence (DNA): TGTGCCAGCAGGGAGGACAGGGATTACACAGATACGCAGTATTTT. This chain links TRBV6-5 with TRBJ2-3; 8 nucleotides agree with TRBD1. Germline V gene data show CDR1 as MNHEY and CDR2 as SVGAGI. The CDR3 totals 15 residues. Germline trimming cut 6 bases from V and 2 bases from J; bases unmatched to any gene: 7.

The rearrangement uses TRBV13 and TRBJ2-2; D is uncertain. Trimming removed 5 bases from V and 4 bases from J, with 11 bases in between. Germline V gene data show CDR1 as PRHDT and CDR2 as FYEKMQ (reference sequence). CDR3 length: 14 amino acids. CDR3 in DNA: TGTGCCAGCAGCACAAACCCAGGCACCGGGGAGCTGTTTTTT. Its translation: CASSTNPGTGELFF.